The present TCR beta chain was sequenced within a study of regulatory T cells in long-lasting Graves disease. Study-level points and caveats: TCR diversity in persistent Graves' patients was below that of newly diagnosed ones. Persistent disease was associated with favored TRBV28 usage and with favored use of TRBJ1-2 and TRBJ2-5.

CDR3-region Arm-PCR and iRepertoire HTBI primers produced the TCR beta libraries. Authors' methods: Across the samples, identification revealed 60 to 75 TRBV and over 12 TRBJ segments. MiXCR, applied by TCRdb to the multiplex PCR reads, yields one record per CDR3 protein. None of the V and J calls come from the authors' own analysis; TCRdb made them. The sample lists some 230,000 distinct CDR3 sequences, about 17% occurring once. The time point was: newly diagnosed GD, antithyroid drugs for less than 3 months. After RNA was extracted from PBMCs, the TCR library was made from it. A peripheral blood sample, around 8.5 milliliters in volume, was drawn into EDTA tubes. The CDR3 has 13 amino acids. Germline V lookup: CDR1 MGHDK, CDR2 SYGVNS. V lost 5 bases and J 8 bases, leaving 12 bases between the germline ends. This clonotype was recorded at least ten times. Its antigen is undetermined.

The chain uses TRBV25-1 and TRBJ1-4, with D hard to call. The TCR originated in a female donor with Graves disease. Material: peripheral blood mononuclear cells (PBMCs), obtained at new diagnosis, from a patient treated with antithyroid drugs. CDR3 bases: TGTGCCAGCAGTCCAGCCAGTAGGGAAAAACTGTTTTTT. Translating it yields CASSPASREKLFF.